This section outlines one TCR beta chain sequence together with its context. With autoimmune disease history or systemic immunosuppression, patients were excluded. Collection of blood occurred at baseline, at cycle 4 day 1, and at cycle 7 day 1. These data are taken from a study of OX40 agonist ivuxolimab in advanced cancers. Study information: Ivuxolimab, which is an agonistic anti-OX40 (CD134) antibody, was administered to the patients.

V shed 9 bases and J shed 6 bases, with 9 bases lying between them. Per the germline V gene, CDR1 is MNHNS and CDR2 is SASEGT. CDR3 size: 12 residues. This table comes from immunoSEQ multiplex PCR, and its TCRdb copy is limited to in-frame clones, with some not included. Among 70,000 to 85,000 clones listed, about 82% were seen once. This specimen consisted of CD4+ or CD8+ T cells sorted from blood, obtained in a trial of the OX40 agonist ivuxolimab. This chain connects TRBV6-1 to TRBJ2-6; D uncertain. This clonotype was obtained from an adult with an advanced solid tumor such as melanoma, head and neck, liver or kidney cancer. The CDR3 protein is CASSGQANVLTF. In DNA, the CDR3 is TGTGCCAGTTCCGGTCAGGCCAACGTCCTGACTTTC.